These T cell receptor beta chains were read from a single sample in a study of blood T cell repertoires in COVID-19. Assay: immunoSEQ multiplex PCR; the TCRdb copy retains only in-frame clones and omits some. The table includes around 270,000 clones, around 81% detected once. Sequencing was carried out using peripheral blood. The receptors originated from a person aged 70 to 80 with COVID-19, enrolled during active disease. Both conserved end residues are part of each CDR3. A D gene is named only where the DNA matches it firmly. Not every row has a clone size; where given, it reads once, few, many or a size class.

D	V	size	J	DNA	CDR3
TRBD2	TRBV30	-	TRBJ2-1	TGTGCCTCCGGACTAGCGGGAGAGACTAAGCAGTTCTTC	CASGLAGETKQFF
-	TRBV28	-	TRBJ1-2	TGTGCCAGCAGTTTGGCTCAGGATGGCTACACCTTC	CASSLAQDGYTF
-	TRBV2	once	TRBJ1-5	TGTGCCAGCGCTCAGGAAAACAATCAGCCCCAGCATTTT	CASAQENNQPQHF
TRBD1	TRBV9	-	TRBJ1-5	TGTGCCAGCAGCCATACAGGGGATGGCAATCAGCCCCAGCATTTT	CASSHTGDGNQPQHF
TRBD1	TRBV28	-	TRBJ1-1	TGTGCCAGCAGTTTAACCAGGGGGGCGAACACTGAAGCTTTCTTT	CASSLTRGANTEAFF
-	TRBV18	-	TRBJ2-7	TGTGCCAGCTCACCCGAACAGGAGTTCTACGAGCAGTACTTC	CASSPEQEFYEQYF
TRBD2	TRBV5-4	-	TRBJ2-5	TGTGCCAGCAGCGAACCTTTGACTAGCGGGATAAAAGAGACCCAGTACTTC	CASSEPLTSGIKETQYF
TRBD2	TRBV19	-	TRBJ2-2	TGTGCCAGTAGTTTCGGACTAGCGGGGGGCCACGACACCGGGGAGCTGTTTTTT	CASSFGLAGGHDTGELFF
-	TRBV24-1	-	TRBJ1-5	TGTGCCACTGGACAGTATAGCAATCAGCCCCAGCATTTT	CATGQYSNQPQHF
-	TRBV4-3	-	TRBJ1-1	TGCGCCAGCAGCCTCCATGGGAGTGGGGTGGGCACTGAAGCTTTCTTT	CASSLHGSGVGTEAFF
TRBD1	TRBV11-2	-	TRBJ1-1	TGTGCCAGCAGCTTACCAGCCGACAGGGGAGCTTTCTTT	CASSLPADRGAFF
-	TRBV6-1	-	TRBJ1-5	TGTGCCAGCAGTGAAGCGAACAGGGGCAATCAGCCCCAGCATTTT	CASSEANRGNQPQHF
-	TRBV3-1/TRBV3-2	-	TRBJ2-5	TGTGCCAGCAGCCAAGAGCGGAACCCACAAGAGACCCAGTACTTC	CASSQERNPQETQYF
TRBD2	TRBV13	-	TRBJ2-1	TGTGCCAGCAGCCTGCGGGAGGGTGAGCAGTTCTTC	CASSLREGEQFF
-	TRBV19	-	TRBJ2-1	TGTGCCAGTAGTATGGGACGGGACAATAACAATGAGCAGTTCTTC	CASSMGRDNNNEQFF
-	TRBV28	-	TRBJ1-3	TGTGCCAGCAGTCCCCGCGGGGCTGGAAACACCATATATTTT	CASSPRGAGNTIYF
-	TRBV5-4	-	TRBJ2-7	TGTGCCAGCAGCTTTAAGGGGGGGTTCCGCGAGCAGTACTTC	CASSFKGGFREQYF
-	TRBV3-1/TRBV3-2	-	TRBJ2-3	TGTGCCAGCAGCCAAGATAATACTATGCGAACGCAGTATTTT	CASSQDNTMRTQYF
-	TRBV18	-	TRBJ1-2	TGTGCCAGCTCCGTAGATACCGATCACTATGGCTACACCTTC	CASSVDTDHYGYTF
-	TRBV6-4	once	TRBJ1-2	TGTGCCAGCAGTGTCCCAGGGCGTCTTAGTTGTTGCGGCTACACCTTC	CASSVPGRLSCCGYTF
TRBD1	TRBV10-3	-	TRBJ1-4	TGTGCCATCAGTTACGACAGGGACTCAACTAATGAAAAACTGTTTTTT	CAISYDRDSTNEKLFF
-	TRBV19	few	TRBJ1-2	TGTGCCAGTAGTTCCCAATCTACAGCTAACTATGGCTACACCTTC	CASSSQSTANYGYTF
TRBD1	TRBV6-1	few	TRBJ2-7	TGTGCCAGCAGTGAAGGCCCTACAGGGGTGGGCTACGAGCAGTACTTC	CASSEGPTGVGYEQYF
-	TRBV25-1	once	TRBJ1-6	TGTGCCAGCAGTAACGGAGGGGTTGCACGCTTT	CASSNGGVARF
-	TRBV28	-	TRBJ2-1	TGTGCCAGCAGGTACGGACAGCTCAATGAGCAGTTCTTC	CASRYGQLNEQFF
TRBD1	TRBV4-3	-	TRBJ2-1	TGCGCCAGCAGCCCGGGACAGGGCTCCTACAATGAGCAGTTCTTC	CASSPGQGSYNEQFF
TRBD1	TRBV3-1/TRBV3-2	-	TRBJ2-7	TGTGCCAGCAGCCAAACCGACAGGGCAGTGAAGTACTTC	CASSQTDRAVKYF
TRBD1	TRBV7-3	-	TRBJ2-2	TGTGCCAGCAGCTTAAGCCAGGGGGCCGGCGGGGAGCTGTTTTTT	CASSLSQGAGGELFF
-	TRBV7-6	-	TRBJ2-7	TGTGCCAGCAGCTTAGGGGCCGGCTCCTACGAGCAGTACTTC	CASSLGAGSYEQYF
TRBD2	TRBV10-3	-	TRBJ2-3	TGTGCCACCCTAGCGGAGCCTACAGATACGCAGTATTTT	CATLAEPTDTQYF
-	TRBV7-9	few	TRBJ2-7	TGTGCCAGCAGCTCCGGGACACCGGCGGAGCAGTACTTC	CASSSGTPAEQYF
TRBD2	TRBV7-2	-	TRBJ2-2	TGTGCCAGCAGCTTACTAGCTAGCGGGGCCGCGAACACCGGGGAGCTGTTTTTT	CASSLLASGAANTGELFF
TRBD1	TRBV24-1	-	TRBJ1-2	TGTGCCACCAGTGATAGGACAGGGGGGATTTATGGCTACACCTTC	CATSDRTGGIYGYTF
-	TRBV2	-	TRBJ1-1	TGTGCCAGCAGGGACGGGCAGGGTCACACTGAAGCTTTCTTT	CASRDGQGHTEAFF
TRBD1	TRBV5-4	-	TRBJ2-1	TGTGCCAGCAGCATTGACAGGGCTAGCTCCTACAATGAGCAGTTCTTC	CASSIDRASSYNEQFF
-	TRBV19	once	TRBJ2-2	TGTGCCAGTTCCAGGGTGGTTAGCACCGGGGAGCTGTTTTTT	CASSRVVSTGELFF
-	TRBV7-2	-	TRBJ2-7	TGTGCCAGCAGTTCTAAGGACAGAAACTCCTACGAGCAGTACTTC	CASSSKDRNSYEQYF
-	TRBV5-4	-	TRBJ1-1	TGTGCCAGCAGCTTGATTGAAATCGGGGGTGAAGCTTTCTTT	CASSLIEIGGEAFF
-	TRBV3-1/TRBV3-2	-	TRBJ2-5	TGTGCCAGCAGCCAATTCGGAGAGACCCAGTACTTC	CASSQFGETQYF
TRBD2	TRBV3-1/TRBV3-2	-	TRBJ2-5	TGTGCCAGCAGCCAAGACGGGGGGGGAGAGACCCAGTACTTC	CASSQDGGGETQYF
-	TRBV27	-	TRBJ1-2	TGTGCCAGCAGTTTGGGGGCCTACCTCGGGGCTGGCTACACCTTC	CASSLGAYLGAGYTF
-	TRBV28	-	TRBJ1-3	TGTGCCAGCACCTCGCGGGTTTGGGGAAACACCATATATTTT	CASTSRVWGNTIYF
-	TRBV5-1	once	TRBJ2-5	TGCGCCAGCAGCGGGGGGGCAGGAAGCCAAGAGACCCAGTACTTC	CASSGGAGSQETQYF
TRBD2	TRBV24-1	-	TRBJ2-5	TGTGCCACCAGTGATTACGAGGGAGGGAAAGAGACCCAGTACTTC	CATSDYEGGKETQYF
TRBD2	TRBV27	-	TRBJ2-7	TGTGCCAGCAGACGGGAGGTTCCCTACGAGCAGTACTTC	CASRREVPYEQYF